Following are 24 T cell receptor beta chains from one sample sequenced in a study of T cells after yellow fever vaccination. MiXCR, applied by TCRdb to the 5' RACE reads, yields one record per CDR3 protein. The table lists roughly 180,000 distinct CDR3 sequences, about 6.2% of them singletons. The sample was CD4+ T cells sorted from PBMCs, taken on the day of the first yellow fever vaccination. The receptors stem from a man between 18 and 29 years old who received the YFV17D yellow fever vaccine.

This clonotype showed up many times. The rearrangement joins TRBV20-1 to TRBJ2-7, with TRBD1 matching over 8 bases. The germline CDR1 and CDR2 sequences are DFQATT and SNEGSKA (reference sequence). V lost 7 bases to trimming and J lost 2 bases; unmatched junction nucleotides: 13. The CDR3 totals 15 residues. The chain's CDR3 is CSVKPGTGQTYEQYV. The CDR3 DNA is TGCAGTGTTAAACCCGGGACAGGCCAAACCTACGAGCAGTACGTC.

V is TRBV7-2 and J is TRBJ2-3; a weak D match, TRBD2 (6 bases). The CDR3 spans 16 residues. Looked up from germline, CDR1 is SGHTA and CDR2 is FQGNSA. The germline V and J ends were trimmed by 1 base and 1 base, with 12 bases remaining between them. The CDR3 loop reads CASSLGQGGGTDTQYF. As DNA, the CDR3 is TGTGCCAGCAGCTTAGGGCAGGGCGGGGGCACAGATACGCAGTATTTT. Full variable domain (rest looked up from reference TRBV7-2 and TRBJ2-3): GAGVSQSPSNKVTEKGKDVELRCDPISGHTALYWYRQSLGQGLEFLIYFQGNSAPDKSGLPSDRFSAERTGGSVSTLTIQRTQQEDSAVYLCASSLGQGGGTDTQYFGPGTRLTVL.

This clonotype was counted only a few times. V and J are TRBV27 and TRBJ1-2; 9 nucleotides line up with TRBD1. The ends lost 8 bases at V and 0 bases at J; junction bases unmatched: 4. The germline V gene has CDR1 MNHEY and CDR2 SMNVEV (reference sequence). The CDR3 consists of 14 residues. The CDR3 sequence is CASGGQGSNYGYTF. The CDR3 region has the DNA TGTGCCAGCGGCGGACAGGGGTCTAACTATGGCTACACCTTC.

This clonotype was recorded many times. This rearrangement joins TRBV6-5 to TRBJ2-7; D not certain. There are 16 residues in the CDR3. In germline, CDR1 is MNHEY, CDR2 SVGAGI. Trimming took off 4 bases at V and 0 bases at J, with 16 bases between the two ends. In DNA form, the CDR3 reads TGTGCCAGCAGTTCCGTTGAGGCCGGGTTCTCCTACGAGCAGTACTTC. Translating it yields CASSSVEAGFSYEQYF.

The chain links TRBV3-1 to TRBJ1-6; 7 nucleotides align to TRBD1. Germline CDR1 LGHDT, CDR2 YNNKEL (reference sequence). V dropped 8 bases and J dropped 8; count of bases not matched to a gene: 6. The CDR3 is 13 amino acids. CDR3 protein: CASAFTGDSPLHF. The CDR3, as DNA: TGTGCCAGCGCGTTCACAGGGGATTCACCCCTCCACTTT.

Here the CDR3 DNA reads TGCGCCAGCAGCCAGTTTTCCAATGAGCAGTTCTTC. Encoded protein: CASSQFSNEQFF. The chain combines TRBV4-1 with TRBJ2-1; no reliable D call. The germline V gene has CDR1 MGHRA and CDR2 YSYEKL. Trimming removed 3 bases at V and 6 bases at J, with 6 bases between. This CDR3 comprises 12 residues.

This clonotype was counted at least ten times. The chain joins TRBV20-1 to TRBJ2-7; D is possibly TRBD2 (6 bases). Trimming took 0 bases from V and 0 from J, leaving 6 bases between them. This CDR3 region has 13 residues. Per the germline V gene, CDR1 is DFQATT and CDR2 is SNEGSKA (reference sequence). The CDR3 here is CSAREDYSYEQYF. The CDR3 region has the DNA TGCAGTGCTAGAGAGGACTACTCCTACGAGCAGTACTTC.

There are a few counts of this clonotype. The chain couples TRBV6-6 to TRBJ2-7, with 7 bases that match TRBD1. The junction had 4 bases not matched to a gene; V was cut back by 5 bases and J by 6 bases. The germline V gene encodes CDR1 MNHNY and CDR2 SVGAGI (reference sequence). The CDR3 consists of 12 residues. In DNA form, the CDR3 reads TGTGCCAGCAGTCAGGGGGTCCTCGAGCAGTACTTC. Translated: CASSQGVLEQYF.

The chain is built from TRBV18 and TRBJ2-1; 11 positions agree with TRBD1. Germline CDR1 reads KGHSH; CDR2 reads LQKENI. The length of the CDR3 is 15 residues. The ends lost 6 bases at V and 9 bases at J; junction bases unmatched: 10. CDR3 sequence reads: CASSILRDRGSEQFF. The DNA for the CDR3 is TGTGCCAGCTCTATCCTACGGGACAGGGGGTCTGAGCAGTTCTTC.

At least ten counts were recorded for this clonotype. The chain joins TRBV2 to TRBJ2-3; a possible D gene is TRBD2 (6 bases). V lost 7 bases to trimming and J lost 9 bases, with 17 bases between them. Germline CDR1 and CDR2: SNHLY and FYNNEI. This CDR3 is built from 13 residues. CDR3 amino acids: CASIAALGGTQYF. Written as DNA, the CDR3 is TGTGCCAGCATTGCCGCCCTAGGAGGGACGCAGTATTTT.

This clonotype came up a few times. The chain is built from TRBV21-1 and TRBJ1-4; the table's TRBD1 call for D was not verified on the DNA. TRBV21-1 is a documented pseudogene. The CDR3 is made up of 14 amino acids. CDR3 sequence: CASNRGRENEKLFF. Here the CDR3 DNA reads TGTGCCAGCAATCGGGGCAGGGAGAATGAAAAACTGTTTTTT.

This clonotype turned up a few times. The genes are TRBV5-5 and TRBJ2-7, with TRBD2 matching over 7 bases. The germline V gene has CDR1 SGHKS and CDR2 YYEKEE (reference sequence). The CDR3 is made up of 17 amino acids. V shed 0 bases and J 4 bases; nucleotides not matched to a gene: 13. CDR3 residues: CASSLALDAQGGYEQYF. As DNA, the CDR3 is TGTGCCAGCAGCTTGGCCTTGGACGCCCAGGGAGGGTACGAGCAGTACTTC.

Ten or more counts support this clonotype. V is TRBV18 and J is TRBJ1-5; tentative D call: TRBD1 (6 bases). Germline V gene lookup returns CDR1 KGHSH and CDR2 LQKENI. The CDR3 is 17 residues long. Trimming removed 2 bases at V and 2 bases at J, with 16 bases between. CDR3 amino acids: CASSPYGGELGNQPQHF. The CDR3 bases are TGTGCCAGCTCACCATATGGGGGCGAATTGGGCAATCAGCCCCAGCATTTT.

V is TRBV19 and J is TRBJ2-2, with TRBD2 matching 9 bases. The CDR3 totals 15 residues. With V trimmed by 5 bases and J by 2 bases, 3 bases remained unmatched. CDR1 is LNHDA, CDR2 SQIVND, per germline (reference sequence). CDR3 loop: CASSHSGGNTGELFF. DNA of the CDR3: TGTGCCAGTAGTCATAGCGGGGGAAACACCGGGGAGCTGTTTTTT.

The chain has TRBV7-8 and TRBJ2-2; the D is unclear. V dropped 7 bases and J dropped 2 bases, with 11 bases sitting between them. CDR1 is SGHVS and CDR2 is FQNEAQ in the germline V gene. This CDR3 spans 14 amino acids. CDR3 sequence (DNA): TGTGCCAGCAACCGACGGAGAAACACCGGGGAGCTGTTTTTT. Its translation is CASNRRRNTGELFF.

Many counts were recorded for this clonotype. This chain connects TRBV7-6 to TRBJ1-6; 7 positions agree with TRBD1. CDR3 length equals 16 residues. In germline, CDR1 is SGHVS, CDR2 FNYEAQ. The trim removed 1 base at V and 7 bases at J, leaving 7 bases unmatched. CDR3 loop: CASSLGRDRGNSPLHF. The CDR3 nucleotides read TGTGCCAGCAGCTTAGGACGGGACAGAGGAAATTCACCCCTCCACTTT.

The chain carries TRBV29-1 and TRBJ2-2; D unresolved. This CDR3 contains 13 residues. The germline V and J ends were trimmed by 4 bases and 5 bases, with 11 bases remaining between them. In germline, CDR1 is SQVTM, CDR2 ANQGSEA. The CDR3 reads CSVGVYLTGELFF. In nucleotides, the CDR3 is TGCAGCGTTGGAGTTTACCTAACCGGGGAGCTGTTTTTT.

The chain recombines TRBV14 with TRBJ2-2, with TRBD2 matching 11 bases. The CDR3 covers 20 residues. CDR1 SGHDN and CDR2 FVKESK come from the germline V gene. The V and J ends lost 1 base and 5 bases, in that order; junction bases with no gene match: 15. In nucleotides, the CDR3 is TGTGCCAGCAGCCAAGGGTGGTACTACGGGACTAGCGGACTAACCGGGGAGCTGTTTTTT. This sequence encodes CASSQGWYYGTSGLTGELFF.

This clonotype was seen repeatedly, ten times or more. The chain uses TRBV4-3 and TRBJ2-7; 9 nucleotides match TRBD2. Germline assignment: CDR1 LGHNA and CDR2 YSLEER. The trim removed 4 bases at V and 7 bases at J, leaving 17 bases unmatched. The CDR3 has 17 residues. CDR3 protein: CASSLPGWVAGANEQYF. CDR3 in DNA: TGCGCCAGCAGCCTACCAGGGTGGGTAGCGGGGGCTAATGAGCAGTACTTC.

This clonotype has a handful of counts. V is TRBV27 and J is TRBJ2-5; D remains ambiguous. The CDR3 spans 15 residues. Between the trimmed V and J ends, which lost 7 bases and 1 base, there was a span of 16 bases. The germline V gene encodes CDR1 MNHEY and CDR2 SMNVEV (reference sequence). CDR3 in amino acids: CASKIRTGFQETQYF. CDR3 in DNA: TGTGCCAGCAAAATCCGGACGGGTTTCCAAGAGACCCAGTACTTC.

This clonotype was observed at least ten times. The CDR3 sequence is CSVAAGPNTEAFF. The DNA for the CDR3 is TGCAGCGTTGCAGCCGGGCCGAACACTGAAGCTTTCTTT. The V call is TRBV29-1, the J call TRBJ1-1; D is ambiguous. Looked up from germline, CDR1 is SQVTM and CDR2 is ANQGSEA. V was trimmed by 4 bases and J by 1 base, leaving 10 bases between them. This CDR3 has 13 amino acids.

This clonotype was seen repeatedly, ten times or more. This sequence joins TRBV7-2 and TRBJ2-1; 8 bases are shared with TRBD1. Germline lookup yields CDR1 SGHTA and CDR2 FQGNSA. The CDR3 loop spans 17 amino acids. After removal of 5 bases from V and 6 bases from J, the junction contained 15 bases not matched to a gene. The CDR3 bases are TGTGCCAGCAGCCCGGGTTTGAGCGGACAGGGCTCCAATGAGCAGTTCTTC. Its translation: CASSPGLSGQGSNEQFF.

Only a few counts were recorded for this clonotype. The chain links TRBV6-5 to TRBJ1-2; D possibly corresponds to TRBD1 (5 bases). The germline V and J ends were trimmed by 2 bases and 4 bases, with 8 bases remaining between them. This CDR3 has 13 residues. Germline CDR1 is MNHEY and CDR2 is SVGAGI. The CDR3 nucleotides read TGTGCCAGCAGTTACGGGGGGGGCTATGGCTACACCTTC. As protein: CASSYGGGYGYTF.

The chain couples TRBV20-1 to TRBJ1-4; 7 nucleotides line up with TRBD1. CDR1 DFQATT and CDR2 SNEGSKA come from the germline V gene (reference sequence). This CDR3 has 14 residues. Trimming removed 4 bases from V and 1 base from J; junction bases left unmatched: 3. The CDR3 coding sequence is TGCAGTGCTACTCACAGGGGAACTAATGAAAAACTGTTTTTT. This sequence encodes CSATHRGTNEKLFF.